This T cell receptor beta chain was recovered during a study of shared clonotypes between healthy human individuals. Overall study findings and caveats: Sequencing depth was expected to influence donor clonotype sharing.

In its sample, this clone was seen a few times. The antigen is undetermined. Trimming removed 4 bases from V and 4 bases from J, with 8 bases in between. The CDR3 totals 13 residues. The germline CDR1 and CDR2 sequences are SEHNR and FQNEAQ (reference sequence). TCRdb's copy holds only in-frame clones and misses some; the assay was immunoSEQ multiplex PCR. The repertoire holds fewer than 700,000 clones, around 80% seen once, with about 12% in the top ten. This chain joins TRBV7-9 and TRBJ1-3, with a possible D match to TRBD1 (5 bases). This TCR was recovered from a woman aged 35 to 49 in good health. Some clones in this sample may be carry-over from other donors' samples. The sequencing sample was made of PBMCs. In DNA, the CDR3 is TGTGCCAGCAGCTCAGGGTTCGGAAACACCATATATTTT. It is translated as CASSSGFGNTIYF.